This TCR beta chain was documented in a study of T cells in Graves' hyperthyroidism and ophthalmopathy. The study, taken as a whole, reports: Blood also held most thyroid clonotypes expanded beyond 0.001. Ophthalmopathy onset followed model prediction by a median around six months.

There were TCR beta CDR3 regions amplified from RNA transcripts. Carried out on the TCR CDR3, a first-round RT-PCR used the HTBI primer set. MiXCR was run by TCRdb on the multiplex PCR reads, yielding one entry per CDR3 protein. The profile shows roughly 400,000 distinct CDR3 sequences, over 11% of them singletons. Germline V gene lookup returns CDR1 ENHRY and CDR2 SYGVKD. V lost 2 bases, J lost 4 bases, and 4 bases stayed unmatched. The CDR3 totals 14 residues. With respect to this clonotype: Its antigen is undetermined.

The sample consisted of blood. The J gene is TRBJ1-1, the V gene TRBV10-3; 7 bases fit TRBD1. The TCR was taken from a man aged 50 to 60 with Graves' ophthalmopathy. CDR3 sequence: CAISETGEATEAFF. In DNA, the CDR3 is TGTGCCATCAGTGAGACAGGGGAGGCCACTGAAGCTTTCTTT.